The sequence of this T cell receptor (beta chain) was determined in a study of blood T cell repertoires in COVID-19. About the study: T cells, B-cell-depleted T cells, or PBMCs provided the cDNA or gDNA that served as material.

The CDR3 totals 17 residues. Germline-derived CDR1 and CDR2 are KGHDR and SFDVKD. V dropped 2 bases and J dropped 2; count of bases not matched to a gene: 5. As processed by the authors: It was from reference gene primer amplification that nucleated cell counts were estimated. Repertoires were generated with immunoSEQ multiplex PCR, while TCRdb's copy carries only in-frame clones and drops some. Clone size and the V and J calls come from that table; the DNA yielded D and trimming. This table holds 150,000 to 200,000 clones, 92% found once. The specimen sequenced was peripheral blood. This chain links TRBV24-1 with TRBJ2-2; 9 positions match TRBD1. The receptor comes from a man aged 25 to 40 with COVID-19, enrolled during active disease. CDR3 in DNA: TGTGCCACCAGTGATTCCGGACAGGGGCTTAACACCGGGGAGCTGTTTTTT. This translates into CATSDSGQGLNTGELFF.